This T cell receptor (beta chain) originates from a study of CD8+ T cells in alopecia areata. Germline V lookup: CDR1 SGHVS, CDR2 FQNEAQ. CDR3 length equals 15 residues. Trimming cost V 0 bases and J 3 bases, with 11 bases left between them. General study findings and limits: Lesional scalp, especially alopecia totalis/universalis, showed higher clonality than normal scalp.

Extracted from the samples, RNA was reverse transcribed into cDNA to serve as the sequencing template. Clones were sequenced by immunoSEQ multiplex PCR, and TCRdb holds only the in-frame ones, with some missing. Seen here are roughly 60,000 clones, roughly 40% observed once, and the top ten hold 51%. Remarks on this clone: Its antigen is unknown.

The chain is built from TRBV7-8 and TRBJ1-1; no clear D. Sequencing used NKG2D-low CD8+ T cells sorted from blood. This TCR came from a human donor with alopecia areata. The CDR3 DNA sequence: TGTGCCAGCAGCTTAGCGAACAGTCAGTACACTGAAGCTTTCTTT. The encoded protein is CASSLANSQYTEAFF.